This T cell receptor (beta chain) emerged from a study of CD8 T cells in ankylosing spondylitis. The CDR3 extends over 14 amino acids. V dropped 4 bases and J dropped 4 bases, with 14 bases sitting between them. Germline CDR1 is MGHRA and CDR2 is YSYEKL. MiXCR, run by TCRdb on the 5' RACE reads, gives a single entry per CDR3 protein. The table includes about 90,000 distinct CDR3 sequences, around 27% detected once. What was sequenced was blood, either unsorted or a sorted T cell fraction (not recorded which). This chain uses TRBV4-1 with TRBJ2-7, with D tentatively TRBD1 (6 bases). This receptor was taken from a male donor with ankylosing spondylitis or in good health (not recorded which). CDR3 DNA: TGCGCCAGCAGCCGACAGGACTCTTTTTACGAGCAGTACTTC. Translated, it gives CASSRQDSFYEQYF.